What follows is one T cell receptor (beta chain) and its context. Its antigen is undetermined. The germline CDR1 and CDR2 sequences are MNHEY and SMNVEV (reference sequence). V gave up 6 bases and J gave up 3 bases, with 12 bases separating them. This CDR3 has 14 residues. These data belong to a study of cytomegalovirus exposure and HLA in healthy donors. The PCR ran on 60 Vbeta and 13 Jbeta primers. Assay used: immunoSEQ multiplex PCR; TCRdb lists only in-frame clones, some missing. This sample has around 200,000 clones, with over 75% found just once. Study-level findings and limits: TCR sequences were mostly rare, though some public TCRs occurred in many donors. The authors later found HLA-associated TCR beta chains more clonally expanded than equally common others.

Sequenced sample: PBMCs. The origin of this receptor is a man aged 45-65 years in good health and CMV-seronegative. The chain joins TRBV27 to TRBJ1-5; D perhaps matches TRBD1 (6 bases). The CDR3 loop is CASRPTGFNQPQHF. As DNA, the CDR3 is TGTGCCAGCAGACCTACAGGGTTCAATCAGCCCCAGCATTTT.